This T cell receptor beta chain was captured by sequencing in a study of CD8 T cells in Susac syndrome. V lost 3 bases, J lost 4 bases, and 9 bases lay in between. Germline-derived CDR1 and CDR2 are DFQATT and SNEGSKA (reference sequence). CDR3 length: 12 residues. When the RNA was reverse transcribed, random hexamers were used with an input of roughly 0.5 to 1 ug. An immunoSEQ multiplex PCR amplified TCR beta CDR3 over 54 Vbeta and 13 Jbeta. MiXCR, applied by TCRdb to the immunoSEQ multiplex PCR reads, yields one record per CDR3 protein. The data contain roughly 200,000 distinct CDR3 sequences, roughly 90% of them singletons.

Sample: CD4+ T cells from PBMCs. The receptor's source is a human donor with Susac syndrome. The rearrangement joins TRBV20-1 to TRBJ1-2; D is perhaps TRBD1 (6 bases). Written as DNA, the CDR3 is TGCAGTGCTAGCGGCAGGGGCTATGGCTACACCTTC. Protein: CSASGRGYGYTF.